The 26 T cell receptor beta chains presented below share a single source sample, sequenced in a study of T cell clonality in common variable immunodeficiency. Points from the study as a whole: In common variable immunodeficiency, TCR beta chains reportedly carried fewer deletions and N-nucleotide insertions.

No antigens are known for them. TCRdb's copy holds only in-frame clones and misses some; the assay was immunoSEQ multiplex PCR. This sample carries about 28,000 clones, none of them present only once. Sample: peripheral blood mononuclear cells. Source of these receptors: a human donor with common variable immunodeficiency.

This clone was detected many times. The DNA ends 3 residues before the CDR3 does, and the rest of the CDR3 is filled in from the germline J gene. The J gene is TRBJ2-5, the V gene TRBV7-6; D is possibly TRBD1 (5 bases). Per the germline V gene, CDR1 is SGHVS and CDR2 is FNYEAQ. V was clipped by 1 base and J by 5 bases, with 8 bases between them. The CDR3 is 13 residues long. CDR3: CASSLGQFETQYF. Partial CDR3 DNA: TGTGCCAGCAGCTTAGGACAGTTTGAGACC.

As to this clone: The read ends 3 residues shy of where the CDR3 ends; the end is completed using the germline J gene. This chain joins TRBV18 and TRBJ1-1; 11 nucleotides align to TRBD1. The CDR3 is 16 residues long. J lost 0 bases, V lost 7 bases, and 7 bases had no gene match. Per germline, CDR1 KGHSH and CDR2 LQKENI. Partial CDR3 DNA: TGTGCCAGCTACCCCCGGACAGGGGGCCTGAACACTGAA. It yields the protein CASYPRTGGLNTE. The whole CDR3 reads CASYPRTGGLNTEAFF.

The CDR3 reads CASSLVRGGQPQHF. CDR3 bases read: TGTGCCAGCAGCTTAGTTCGCGGCGGCCAGCCC. The chain joins TRBV7-2 to TRBJ1-5; unclear D gene. The sequence runs out 3 residues before the end of the CDR3; the remainder is reconstructed from the germline J gene. Per germline, CDR1 SGHTA and CDR2 FQGNSA. This CDR3 is built from 14 residues. V was clipped by 1 base and J by 7 bases, with 11 bases between them.

This clone was recorded at least ten times. The CDR3 goes on 3 residues after the read ends, and that part is filled in from the germline J gene. This chain joins TRBV7-3 and TRBJ2-6, with 7 bases matching TRBD1. J lost 4 bases, V lost 2 bases, and 8 bases had no gene match. The CDR3 consists of 17 residues. Germline CDR1 and CDR2: SGHTA and FQGTGA. CDR3 bases read: TGTGCCAGCAGCTTATGGACAGGCGGTCGAGGGGCCAACGTC. The encoded protein is CASSLWTGGRGANV. In full, the CDR3 is CASSLWTGGRGANVLTF.

This clone was found a few times. CDR3 amino acids: CASSSTSGPQHF. Partial CDR3 DNA: TGTGCCAGCAGCAGCACCTCCGGGCCC. This chain connects TRBV7-9 to TRBJ1-5; no clear D gene. The sequence runs out 3 residues before the end of the CDR3; the remainder is reconstructed from the germline J gene. V was clipped by 5 bases and J by 9 bases, with 11 bases between them. CDR3 length: 12 amino acids. CDR1 and CDR2 (germline): SEHNR, FQNEAQ (reference sequence).

This clone was seen at least ten times. The read ends 3 residues early relative to the CDR3; the germline J gene fills the gap. The chain links TRBV5-1 to TRBJ1-4, with 8 bases aligning to TRBD1. Germline loops: CDR1 SGHRS, CDR2 YFSETQ. V was pared by 4 bases and J by 4 bases, with 9 bases of the junction left unmatched. This CDR3 is 16 amino acids long. Incomplete CDR3 DNA: TGCGCCAGCAGCCGTCAGGGGGCTACGGTTAATGAAAAA. This codes for CASSRQGATVNEK. The full CDR3 is CASSRQGATVNEKLFF.

In this sample, this clone turned up a few times. With the read ending 3 residues before the CDR3 end, the germline J gene is used to fill in that end. This chain links TRBV30 with TRBJ1-2, with 7 nucleotides matching TRBD1. The germline gives CDR1 GTSNPN, CDR2 SVGIG (reference sequence). V shed 0 bases, J shed 6 bases, and the junction held 4 bases outside the gene matches. The CDR3 spans 13 residues. The sequenced CDR3 bases are TGTGCCTGGAGTGTTTACAGGGGCCATGGC. Residues: CAWSVYRGHG. Given in full, the CDR3 is CAWSVYRGHGYTF.

Concerning this clone: The CDR3 end lies 3 residues beyond the end of the read and is filled in from the germline J gene. The chain couples TRBV18 to TRBJ1-2; D remains unclear. The CDR3 covers 16 residues. CDR1 and CDR2 from the germline V gene are KGHSH and LQKENI. Trimming stripped 0 bases from V and 0 bases from J, with 11 bases between. The CDR3 sequence is CASSPPVGVANYGYTF. The sequenced CDR3 bases are TGTGCCAGCTCACCACCGGTCGGGGTCGCTAACTATGGC.

As regards this clone: The read falls 3 residues short of the CDR3 end, and the missing part is taken from the germline J gene. The chain joins TRBV19 to TRBJ2-1; D is unresolved. Germline V lookup: CDR1 LNHDA, CDR2 SQIVND (reference sequence). Between the trimmed V and J ends, which lost 1 base and 6 bases, there was a span of 10 bases. The CDR3 extends over 14 amino acids. The sequenced part of the CDR3 DNA is TGTGCCAGTAGTATAGGAGGCAGGCGCAATGAG. Its protein product is CASSIGGRRNE. The whole CDR3 region reads CASSIGGRRNEQFF.

Regarding this clone: The read comes to an end 3 residues before the CDR3 does, leaving the germline J gene to fill in the end. J is TRBJ1-3 and V is TRBV19; no reliable D call. CDR1 LNHDA and CDR2 SQIVND come from the germline V gene (reference sequence). This CDR3 spans 12 amino acids. Trimming pared 3 bases from V and 7 bases from J, leaving 7 bases between. The CDR3 spells CASSIPGNTIYF. The sequenced part of the CDR3 DNA is TGTGCCAGTAGTATCCCCGGGAACACC.

This clone was recorded many times. The DNA ends 3 residues before the CDR3 does, and the rest of the CDR3 is filled in from the germline J gene. The chain joins TRBV5-1 to TRBJ2-2; D perhaps matches TRBD1 (6 bases). The CDR3 has 18 amino acids. The V gene lost 0 bases and the J gene lost 5 bases, with 20 bases spanning the gap. Germline V gives CDR1 SGHRS, CDR2 YFSETQ. The CDR3 bases that were read are TGCGCCAGCAGCTTGGAATCTCTTCACAGGGATTCGACCGGGGAG. As protein: CASSLESLHRDSTGE. The complete CDR3 sequence is CASSLESLHRDSTGELFF. The entire variable domain, with the rest obtained from reference TRBV5-1 and TRBJ2-2, is as follows: KAGVTQTPRYLIKTRGQQVTLSCSPISGHRSVSWYQQTPGQGLQFLFEYFSETQRNKGNFPGRFSGRQFSNSRSEMNVSTLELGDSALYLCASSLESLHRDSTGELFFGEGSRLTVL.

This clone has at least ten counts. The CDR3 extends 3 residues past the end of the read, so its final part is completed from the germline J gene. The J gene is TRBJ2-7, the V gene TRBV29-1, with D possibly matching TRBD1 (6 bases). Germline values: CDR1 SQVTM, CDR2 ANQGSEA. V was cut by 4 bases and J by 1 base, with 14 bases left in between. The CDR3 loop spans 14 amino acids. The DNA read from the CDR3 is TGCAGCGTTGGGATCCAGGGGACATCCTACGAG. Translation gives CSVGIQGTSYE. The CDR3 as a whole reads CSVGIQGTSYEQYF.

This clone was seen ten or more times. The CDR3 end lies 3 residues beyond the end of the read and is filled in from the germline J gene. The chain is built from TRBV7-2 and TRBJ2-7; TRBD1 matches at 7 bases. The germline gives CDR1 SGHTA, CDR2 FQGNSA. This CDR3 region has 15 residues. The trim removed 2 bases at V and 1 base at J, leaving 5 bases unmatched. CDR3 sequence: CASSLREGASYEQYF. The CDR3 bases that were read are TGTGCCAGCAGCTTACGAGAGGGGGCATCCTACGAG.

This clone was seen more than once but under ten times. The read finishes 3 residues shy of the CDR3 end, and the germline J gene is used to complete it. The chain carries TRBV5-6 and TRBJ2-5, with D unclear. With 3 bases removed from V and 1 base from J, the gap between germline ends came to 13 bases. Germline loops: CDR1 SGHDT, CDR2 YYEEEE. The CDR3 spans 15 residues. The sequenced CDR3 bases are TGTGCCAGCAGCTCCAAAGGGTACGGCCAAGAGACC. Its translation: CASSSKGYGQET. The whole CDR3 sequence is CASSSKGYGQETQYF.

This clone was counted at least ten times. The CDR3 is cut off 3 residues early in the read; its end comes from the germline J gene. V is TRBV2 and J is TRBJ2-7, with D possibly being TRBD1 (5 bases). Germline V lookup: CDR1 SNHLY, CDR2 FYNNEI. CDR3 length: 14 residues. Trimming pared 4 bases from V and 0 bases from J, leaving 10 bases between. The CDR3 DNA, read in part, is TGTGCCAGCAGTGCCTCGACAGTCTCCTACGAG. Residues: CASSASTVSYE. The complete CDR3 reads CASSASTVSYEQYF.

Comments on this clone: The read ends 3 residues shy of where the CDR3 ends; the end is completed using the germline J gene. The chain links TRBV7-2 to TRBJ1-2, with D maybe TRBD1 (5 bases). The CDR3 has 13 amino acids. The germline V gene encodes CDR1 SGHTA and CDR2 FQGNSA. This CDR3 is CASSLETERRYTF. The sequenced CDR3 bases are TGTGCCAGCAGCTTAGAGACAGAGAGGCGC.

This clone has ten or more counts. The CDR3 extends 3 residues past the end of the read, so its final part is completed from the germline J gene. The V call is TRBV5-1, the J call TRBJ1-4; D gene uncertain. This CDR3 contains 14 residues. V was trimmed by 3 bases and J by 4 bases, leaving 10 bases between them. Germline-derived CDR1 and CDR2 are SGHRS and YFSETQ. CDR3 DNA, as far as it was read: TGCGCCAGCAGCTCACATAGGGTTAATGAAAAA. It codes for CASSSHRVNEK. The full CDR3 sequence reads CASSSHRVNEKLFF.

This clone was recorded at least ten times. The read ends 3 residues shy of where the CDR3 ends; the end is completed using the germline J gene. This sequence joins TRBV29-1 and TRBJ1-5; no firm D call. The length of the CDR3 is 12 residues. Germline CDR1 SQVTM, CDR2 ANQGSEA. V was cut by 4 bases and J by 4 bases, with 8 bases left in between. CDR3 bases read: TGCAGCGTTGCAGGAGGGAATCAGCCC. This translates into CSVAGGNQP. The full CDR3 sequence reads CSVAGGNQPQHF.

Many counts were recorded for this clone. Sequencing ends 3 residues short of the CDR3 end; the germline J gene provides the rest. This chain joins TRBV7-8 and TRBJ2-1, with a tentative D call TRBD2 (7 bases). Germline V CDR1 and CDR2: SGHVS, FQNEAQ. The CDR3 runs to 16 residues. The V and J ends lost 7 bases and 4 bases respectively, with 20 bases between them. Incomplete CDR3 DNA: TGTGCCAGCATCAAGGGGGGCGGGGGAGGGTACAATGAG. Protein sequence: CASIKGGGGGYNE. The whole CDR3 sequence is CASIKGGGGGYNEQFF.

This clone was observed a handful of times. The read terminates 3 residues ahead of where the CDR3 ends, so the germline J gene completes it. This chain uses TRBV10-2 with TRBJ1-4, with D uncertain. The CDR3 sequence is 13 residues long. Germline CDR1 and CDR2: WSHSY and SAAADI. V was cut by 5 bases and J by 8 bases, with 12 bases left in between. CDR3 bases read: TGCGCCAGCAGTCCCCGACTAGGAGAAAAA. Translating it yields CASSPRLGEK. The entire CDR3 is CASSPRLGEKLFF.

As concerns this clone: The CDR3 extends 3 residues past the end of the read, so its final part is completed from the germline J gene. V gene TRBV6-2 or TRBV6-3 combines with J gene TRBJ2-2, with TRBD1 identical over 9 bases. Trimming took 5 bases from V and 0 from J; bases not matched to a gene: 1. Germline CDR1 MNHEY, CDR2 SVGEGT. The CDR3 loop spans 15 amino acids. Incomplete CDR3 DNA: TGTGCCAGCAGTCGACAGGGGGCGAACACCGGGGAG. Translated: CASSRQGANTGE. The whole CDR3 is CASSRQGANTGELFF.

This clone was seen a handful of times. The read is 3 residues too short to cover the CDR3 end, so that end is filled in from the germline J gene. The chain couples TRBV19 to TRBJ1-2, with 12 bases matching TRBD1. This CDR3 is built from 13 residues. Germline CDR1 and CDR2: LNHDA and SQIVND (reference sequence). Trimming cost V 10 bases and J 7 bases; bases outside gene matches: 7. The part of the CDR3 DNA that was read is TGTGCCACTCCGGGACAGGGGGCCTCTGGC. Translated, it gives CATPGQGASG. The full CDR3 reads CATPGQGASGYTF. Using reference TRBV19 and TRBJ1-2 for the parts outside the CDR3, the full variable domain is DGGITQSPKYLFRKEGQNVTLSCEQNLNHDAMYWYRQDPGQGLRLIYYSQIVNDFQKGDIAEGYSVSREKKESFPLTVTSAQKNPTAFYLCATPGQGASGYTFGSGTRLTVV.

This clone was counted a few times. From the germline J gene comes the end of the CDR3, since the read stops 3 residues before it. The genes are TRBV7-6 and TRBJ1-1; D call uncertain. Germline CDR1 and CDR2: SGHVS and FNYEAQ. Trimming removed 2 bases at V and 0 bases at J, with 7 bases between. The CDR3 is made up of 14 amino acids. CDR3 region: CASSLNYMNTEAFF. CDR3 DNA (partial): TGTGCCAGCAGCTTAAATTACATGAACACTGAA.

A word on this clone: The read halts 3 residues ahead of the CDR3 end, with the missing end drawn from the germline J gene. Different DNA sequences within this sample yield the same CDR3. The rearrangement uses TRBV5-1 and TRBJ2-7, with D unresolved. CDR1 is SGHRS and CDR2 is YFSETQ in the germline V gene. The CDR3 is made up of 15 amino acids. V lost 0 bases, J lost 0 bases, and 10 bases lay in between. Partial CDR3 DNA: TGCGCCAGCAGCTTGGCGCCAGGATCCTCCTACGAG. Protein sequence: CASSLAPGSSYE. The CDR3 reads in full as CASSLAPGSSYEQYF.

Turning to this clone: Read data end 3 residues before the CDR3 end; the end is taken from the germline J gene. This sequence joins TRBV2 and TRBJ2-7; 7 bases map to TRBD2. Germline assignment: CDR1 SNHLY and CDR2 FYNNEI. The CDR3 sequence is 16 residues long. J lost 0 bases, V lost 6 bases, and 11 bases had no gene match. CDR3 sequence: CASRRASGASSYEQYF. CDR3 bases read: TGTGCCAGCAGACGTGCTAGCGGCGCGAGCTCCTACGAG. The full variable domain, rest sourced from reference TRBV2 and TRBJ2-7, is EPEVTQTPSHQVTQMGQEVILRCVPISNHLYFYWYRQILGQKVEFLVSFYNNEISEKSEIFDDQFSVERPDGSNFTLKIRSTKLEDSAMYFCASRRASGASSYEQYFGPGTRLTVT.

In regard to this clone: The sequence runs out 3 residues before the end of the CDR3; the remainder is reconstructed from the germline J gene. The V and J genes are TRBV30 and TRBJ1-4, with 10 nucleotides matching TRBD1. The V and J ends lost 7 bases and 6 bases, in that order; junction bases with no gene match: 5. The CDR3 sequence is 13 residues long. Germline V gene data show CDR1 as GTSNPN and CDR2 as SVGIG (reference sequence). The CDR3 loop is CAFEDRGYEKLFF. The DNA read from the CDR3 is TGTGCCTTTGAGGACAGGGGGTATGAAAAA.